This TCR beta chain was documented in a study of brain T cells in children with intractable seizures. Notes on the study in general: Pre-surgery blood may have been undersampled, hiding some clones. Patients' HCMV serostatus was unknown; virus specificity rests on CDR3 similarity alone.

Only in-frame clones appear in the TCRdb table, and some are missing; sequencing was by immunoSEQ multiplex PCR. This sample has approximately 110,000 clones, with around 94% found just once. As to this clone: The antigen remains unidentified.

The germline CDR1 and CDR2 sequences are KGHSH and LQKENI. CDR3 length: 13 amino acids. With 5 bases removed from V and 5 bases from J, the gap between germline ends came to 13 bases. The sequenced cases were selected for having the highest brain T cell transcript signatures. Patients received at least one anti-epileptic drug before surgery. The V and J genes are TRBV18 and TRBJ2-7, with D uncertain. This clonotype was obtained from a boy under three years old with hemimegalencephaly and intractable seizures. Sequenced material: peripheral blood, taken at surgery. CDR3 sequence: CASSSQRWHEQYF. CDR3 nucleotide sequence: TGTGCCAGCTCATCCCAACGGTGGCACGAGCAGTACTTC. The variable domain in full, with the rest retrieved from reference TRBV18 and TRBJ2-7, is NAGVMQNPRHLVRRRGQEARLRCSPMKGHSHVYWYRQLPEEGLKFMVYLQKENIIDESGMPKERFSAEFPKEGPSILRIQQVVRGDSAAYFCASSSQRWHEQYFGPGTRLTVT.